This T cell receptor beta chain came from a study of regulatory T cells in long-lasting Graves disease. Whole-study findings and limits: For persistent Graves' patients, TCR diversity was lower than for newly diagnosed ones. Thyroid tissue was not studied; only peripheral blood was.

Time point meaning: newly diagnosed GD, antithyroid drugs for less than 3 months. PBMC RNA served as the TCR library source. A volume of approximately 10 milliliters of peripheral blood was collected in EDTA tubes. Building the TCR beta libraries relied on iRepertoire HTBI primers, and CDR3 regions underwent Arm-PCR. In TCRdb, the multiplex PCR reads were re-called with MiXCR into one record per CDR3 protein. The sample carries fewer than 400,000 distinct CDR3 sequences, 18% recorded once. Trimming stripped 1 base from V and 2 bases from J, with 15 bases between. The CDR3 extends over 16 amino acids. Germline V gene sequence: CDR1 DFQATT, CDR2 SNEGSKA (reference sequence). This clonotype was observed a few times. Its antigen remains unidentified.

The chain recombines TRBV20-1 with TRBJ1-3; D is unclear. This TCR came from a female donor with Graves disease. Sample: peripheral blood mononuclear cells (PBMCs), taken at new diagnosis, from a patient treated with antithyroid drugs. Here the CDR3 reads CSARVLGGETGNTIYF. The CDR3 DNA reads as TGCAGTGCTAGAGTGCTTGGAGGTGAAACTGGAAACACCATATATTTT.